These 21 T cell receptor beta chains originate from one sample sequenced in a study of T cell repertoires in cytomegalovirus infection. Via MiXCR, TCRdb re-called the reads, giving one row per CDR3 protein. Among approximately 990,000 distinct CDR3 sequences listed, around a third were seen once. Their cognate antigens are unknown. Source: cultured CD8+ T cells from PBMCs, taken from culture after CMV antigen stimulation. Receptors were obtained from a human donor in good health (CMV status not recorded). Some clones in this sample may be carry-over from other donors' samples.

This clonotype has more than one count but fewer than ten. This chain joins TRBV6-6 and TRBJ2-3, with TRBD2 matching over 10 bases. CDR1 is MNHNY and CDR2 is SVGAGI in the germline V gene (reference sequence). This CDR3 is built from 18 residues. Trimming took 0 bases from V and 4 from J; bases not matched to a gene: 10. DNA for the CDR3: TGTGCCAGCAGTTACTCAGGCCGAACTAGCGGGGAACCAGATACGCAGTATTTT. Encoded protein: CASSYSGRTSGEPDTQYF.

The J gene is TRBJ2-4, the V gene TRBV20-1; D remains unclear. This CDR3 comprises 14 residues. Germline V gene data show CDR1 as DFQATT and CDR2 as SNEGSKA (reference sequence). The V end lost 6 bases, the J end lost 0 bases, and 12 bases lay between the germline ends. Written as DNA, the CDR3 is TGCAGTGCCACCTCCCACGAAGCCAAAAACATTCAGTACTTC. This sequence encodes CSATSHEAKNIQYF.

The sample holds many counts of this clonotype. This rearrangement joins TRBV5-4 to TRBJ2-2; D ambiguous. Trimming took 1 base from V and 4 from J, leaving 5 bases between them. The CDR3 has 13 residues. Germline V gene lookup returns CDR1 SGHNT and CDR2 YYREEE (reference sequence). The CDR3 region is CASSLRVTGELFF. The CDR3 DNA is TGTGCCAGCAGCTTGAGAGTCACCGGGGAGCTGTTTTTT.

This clonotype was recorded once. The gene calls are TRBV2 and TRBJ1-3; unclear D gene. Germline-derived CDR1 and CDR2 are SNHLY and FYNNEI. The CDR3 runs 14 residues. V lost 7 bases to trimming and J lost 1 base, with 11 bases between them. DNA for the CDR3: TGTGCCAGCACTCCTGGGGAGTCTGGAAACACCATATATTTT. Translated, it gives CASTPGESGNTIYF.

This clonotype was counted many times. The chain is built from TRBV7-6 and TRBJ2-2, with D perhaps TRBD1 or TRBD2 (6 bases each). Germline-derived CDR1 and CDR2 are SGHVS and FNYEAQ. This CDR3 spans 18 amino acids. The V gene lost 3 bases and the J gene lost 0 bases, with 17 bases spanning the gap. Here the CDR3 DNA reads TGTGCCAGCAGCTTGATTTGGGGGGCCAGTTCGAACACCGGGGAGCTGTTTTTT. Its translation is CASSLIWGASSNTGELFF.

In its sample, this clonotype was seen a few times. The CDR3 loop reads CSARTGGDNQPQHF. The CDR3 coding sequence is TGCAGTGCCAGGACCGGAGGGGACAATCAGCCCCAGCATTTT. The chain links TRBV20-1 to TRBJ1-5; tentative D call: TRBD1 (5 bases). The length of the CDR3 is 14 residues. The germline V and J ends were trimmed by 6 bases and 3 bases, with 15 bases remaining between them. Germline V CDR1 and CDR2: DFQATT, SNEGSKA (reference sequence).

This clonotype was counted a few times. The chain employs TRBV7-8 and TRBJ2-5; TRBD2 matches 8 bases. CDR3 size: 17 residues. V lost 2 bases to trimming and J lost 4 bases; unmatched junction nucleotides: 12. CDR1 is SGHVS, CDR2 FQNEAQ, per germline. CDR3: CASSLTGGGPRGETQYF. The DNA of the CDR3 is TGTGCCAGCAGCTTAACCGGGGGGGGGCCGAGGGGAGAGACCCAGTACTTC.

Notes on this clonotype: The germline gene is not matched at one end of the junction; a read error may be the cause. The rearrangement links TRBV9 to TRBJ1-2, with D perhaps matching TRBD1 (5 bases). Per the germline V gene, CDR1 is SGDLS and CDR2 is YYNGEE. The CDR3 length is 14 residues. CDR3 bases: TGTGCCAGTAGCGGCGCAGGGCAAAACTATGGCTACACCTTC. Protein product: CASSGAGQNYGYTF.

The chain's CDR3 is CASSTRDIFSNEQFF. The CDR3 DNA sequence: TGTGCCAGTAGTACTCGGGACATATTCTCCAATGAGCAGTTCTTC. The rearrangement uses TRBV19 and TRBJ2-1; D possibly corresponds to TRBD1 (6 bases). The CDR3 is 15 residues long. Germline V gives CDR1 LNHDA, CDR2 SQIVND (reference sequence). The V end was cut by 4 bases, the J end by 6 bases, with 16 bases between.

This clonotype was recorded many times. The chain joins TRBV7-2 to TRBJ2-5, with D tentatively TRBD2 (6 bases). Looked up from germline, CDR1 is SGHTA and CDR2 is FQGNSA. This CDR3 has 13 amino acids. V was shortened by 9 bases and J by 2 bases, with 13 bases between the two germline ends. CDR3 nucleotide sequence: TGTGCCAGTTCCGTGGGACTTCAAGAGACCCAGTACTTC. Amino acid sequence: CASSVGLQETQYF.

V usage is TRBV6-2 or TRBV6-3 and J usage is TRBJ1-1; D call uncertain. Germline V gene lookup returns CDR1 MNHEY and CDR2 SVGEGT. The CDR3 totals 16 residues. Between the trimmed V and J ends, which lost 4 bases and 0 bases, there was a span of 15 bases. The CDR3 protein is CASSSSPPALNTEAFF. CDR3 DNA: TGTGCCAGCAGTTCGTCCCCCCCAGCCCTGAACACTGAAGCTTTCTTT.

This chain uses TRBV9 with TRBJ2-5; TRBD1 is a possible D gene (5 bases). Germline V gene lookup returns CDR1 SGDLS and CDR2 YYNGEE. Trimming took 4 bases from V and 7 from J, leaving 8 bases between them. The CDR3 length is 11 residues. The CDR3 sequence: CASSPGSTQYF. The CDR3 bases are TGTGCCAGCAGCCCAGGGTCGACCCAGTACTTC.

The chain carries TRBV2 and TRBJ2-7; D remains ambiguous. This CDR3 region has 14 residues. Per germline, CDR1 SNHLY and CDR2 FYNNEI. The V end lost 6 bases, the J end lost 4 bases, and 16 bases lay between the germline ends. CDR3 protein: CASRADPGTYEQYF. The CDR3 bases are TGTGCCAGCAGGGCGGACCCAGGAACATACGAGCAGTACTTC.

Concerning this clonotype itself: The junction departs from the called germline gene at one end, perhaps through a read error. J is TRBJ1-1 and V is TRBV7-4, with D perhaps TRBD1 (5 bases). CDR3 length: 16 residues. Germline CDR1 and CDR2: SGHVT and SQSDAQ. Here the CDR3 reads CVSSPWGPAHNTEAFF. Here the CDR3 DNA reads TGTGTCAGCAGCCCCTGGGGACCAGCCCACAACACTGAAGCTTTCTTT.

The chain combines TRBV28 with TRBJ1-5; TRBD1 matches at 8 bases. V dropped 4 bases and J dropped 7; count of bases not matched to a gene: 9. CDR1 is MDHEN and CDR2 is SYDVKM in the germline V gene. The CDR3 is 15 amino acids. CDR3 region: CASSSTGGLGQPQHF. In DNA form, the CDR3 reads TGTGCCAGCAGTTCCACAGGGGGACTTGGACAGCCCCAGCATTTT.

The gene calls are TRBV5-6 and TRBJ1-1; D gene ambiguous. V gave up 3 bases and J gave up 1 base, with 16 bases separating them. The V gene's germline CDR1 is SGHDT and CDR2 YYEEEE. This CDR3 has 16 amino acids. The CDR3 coding sequence is TGTGCCAGCAGCTCCCTCGGAGAAGACCAGAACACTGAAGCTTTCTTT. This translates into CASSSLGEDQNTEAFF.

The chain has TRBV27 and TRBJ2-6, with 7 bases lining up with TRBD1. J was trimmed by 2 bases and V by 5 bases; bases with no gene match: 15. Germline CDR1 reads MNHEY; CDR2 reads SMNVEV (reference sequence). The CDR3 is 19 residues long. CDR3: CASSQYRTGLLPGANVLTF. In DNA form, the CDR3 reads TGTGCCAGCAGTCAATATCGGACAGGTTTGCTACCTGGGGCCAACGTCCTGACTTTC. The full variable domain, rest sourced from reference TRBV27 and TRBJ2-6, is EAQVTQNPRYLITVTGKKLTVTCSQNMNHEYMSWYRQDPGLGLRQIYYSMNVEVTDKGDVPEGYKVSRKEKRNFPLILESPSPNQTSLYFCASSQYRTGLLPGANVLTFGAGSRLTVL.

V usage is TRBV27 and J usage is TRBJ1-4; the D gene is possibly TRBD1 (6 bases). Germline V CDR1 and CDR2: MNHEY, SMNVEV (reference sequence). The CDR3 is 14 residues long. V was pared by 6 bases and J by 6 bases, with 14 bases between. The CDR3 sequence: CASRMTGEYEKLFF. The CDR3 DNA reads as TGTGCCAGCAGGATGACAGGAGAATATGAAAAACTGTTTTTT.

The chain combines TRBV6-2 or TRBV6-3 with TRBJ2-5; 7 positions match TRBD1. The CDR3 runs to 14 residues. With V trimmed by 8 bases and J by 5 bases, 11 bases remained unmatched. Germline CDR1 and CDR2: MNHEY and SVGEGT. CDR3 coding DNA: TGTGCCAGCGCCACAGGGGTCTTGACGGAGACCCAGTACTTC. Translation gives CASATGVLTETQYF.

The J gene is TRBJ2-7, the V gene TRBV4-1; 8 bases fit TRBD1. Losses at the gene ends were 4 bases for V and 5 bases for J; bases not matched to a gene: 7. This CDR3 comprises 14 residues. Germline V CDR1 and CDR2: MGHRA, YSYEKL. Here the CDR3 reads CASSPDRAIHEQYF. The CDR3 region has the DNA TGCGCCAGCAGCCCGGACAGGGCTATCCACGAGCAGTACTTC.

This clonotype appeared a few times. The rearrangement joins TRBV20-1 to TRBJ2-5; D gene unclear. The CDR3 spans 15 residues. Germline V gives CDR1 DFQATT, CDR2 SNEGSKA (reference sequence). V gave up 1 base and J gave up 1 base, with 13 bases separating them. The CDR3 region is CSARGPRAVQETQYF. CDR3 nucleotides: TGCAGTGCTAGAGGGCCTCGGGCAGTCCAAGAGACCCAGTACTTC.